These T cell receptor beta chains were read from a single sample in a study of blood T cell repertoires in COVID-19. Generated by immunoSEQ multiplex PCR, the TCRdb table keeps only in-frame clones and is missing some. The sample consists of under 250,000 clones, approximately 90% of them appearing once. The sample comprised peripheral blood. These receptors originate from a man in his 60s with COVID-19, enrolled during active disease. Each CDR3 is given without its conserved first and last residue. Fields, in order: D gene, J gene, CDR3 length, V gene, CDR3 protein. D genes are given only for firm matches.

TRBD1,TRBJ1-2,13,TRBV7-3,ASSLTGQGNYGYT
-,TRBJ2-2,10,TRBV5-6,ASSTARMELF
-,TRBJ2-2,11,TRBV24-1,ATSDYSPGELF
-,TRBJ1-3,14,TRBV7-9,ASSHDPAGAGNTIY
TRBD1,TRBJ1-1,12,TRBV27,ASSAGTVNTEAF
-,TRBJ1-2,12,TRBV18,ASSPQGTNYGYT
TRBD2,TRBJ2-3,14,TRBV7-3,ASSAGLAGEADTQY
-,TRBJ1-5,13,TRBV6-2/TRBV6-3,ASSYGAGSNQPQH
-,TRBJ1-5,16,TRBV19,ASSISGLSRESNQPQH
-,TRBJ2-5,14,TRBV6-2/TRBV6-3,ASSSSTTGLLETQY
TRBD1,TRBJ2-3,12,TRBV7-9,ASSLGQEKGTQY
TRBD1,TRBJ1-1,11,TRBV7-9,ASSLVGGGEAF
-,TRBJ1-5,13,TRBV19,ASSIDQGSNQPQH
TRBD1,TRBJ1-4,13,TRBV9,ASSVGGTVWEKLF
TRBD1,TRBJ1-4,13,TRBV29-1,SASAQTGANEKLF
-,TRBJ1-3,12,TRBV19,ASTSLVSGNTIY
TRBD2,TRBJ2-2,14,TRBV5-1,ASSLVAGGPTGELF
TRBD2,TRBJ2-3,12,TRBV5-1,ASSGGRSTDTQY
-,TRBJ2-4,13,TRBV2,ASSDMGPAKNIQY
-,TRBJ2-2,16,TRBV21-1,ASSKVNLAGEGTGELF
TRBD2,TRBJ2-7,12,TRBV18,ASSPTAAGDEQY
TRBD2,TRBJ2-1,12,TRBV7-2,ASSLDPSGNEQF
-,TRBJ1-5,13,TRBV3-1/TRBV3-2,ASSQDRTRNQPQH
-,TRBJ2-7,12,TRBV28,ASSPMQGPYEQY
TRBD1,TRBJ1-2,14,TRBV4-1,ASSQDLGQGNYGYT
-,TRBJ2-7,10,TRBV13,ASSLRGYEQY